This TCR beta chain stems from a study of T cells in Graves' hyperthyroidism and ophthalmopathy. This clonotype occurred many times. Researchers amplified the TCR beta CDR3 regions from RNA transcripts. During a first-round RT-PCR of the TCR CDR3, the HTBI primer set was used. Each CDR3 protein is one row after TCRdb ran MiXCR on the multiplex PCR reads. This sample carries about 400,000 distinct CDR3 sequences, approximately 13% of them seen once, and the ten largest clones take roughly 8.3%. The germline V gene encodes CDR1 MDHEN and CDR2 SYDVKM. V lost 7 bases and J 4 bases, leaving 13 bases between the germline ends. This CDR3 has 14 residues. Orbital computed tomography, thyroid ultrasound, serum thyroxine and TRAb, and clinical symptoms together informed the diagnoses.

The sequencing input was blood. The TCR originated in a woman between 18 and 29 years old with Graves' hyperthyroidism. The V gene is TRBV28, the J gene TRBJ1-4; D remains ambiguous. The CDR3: CASMVPASNEKLFF. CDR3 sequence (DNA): TGTGCCAGCATGGTCCCAGCTAGTAATGAAAAACTGTTTTTT.